The 32 T cell receptor beta chains below were found in one sample sequenced in a study of PD-1 blockade in classical Hodgkin lymphoma. Time point reported: newly diagnosed, previously untreated cHL patient sample. The method was immunoSEQ multiplex PCR; TCRdb's version includes in-frame clones alone and lacks a portion of them. This sample carries 15,000 to 20,000 clones, about nine tenths of them seen once, and the ten largest clones take about 7%. The sample comprised peripheral blood mononuclear cells (PBMCs). Receptor source: a human donor with classical Hodgkin lymphoma.

In DNA, the CDR3 is TGCAGCGTTGACCCCGGGAAGGGCACCGGGGAGCTGTTTTTT. It yields the protein CSVDPGKGTGELFF. This chain links TRBV29-1 with TRBJ2-2; D possibly corresponds to TRBD2 (5 bases). Germline V gene data show CDR1 as SQVTM and CDR2 as ANQGSEA. The CDR3 runs 14 residues. V was pared by 3 bases and J by 4 bases, with 12 bases between.

The chain employs TRBV19 and TRBJ1-2; D is uncertain. This CDR3 comprises 15 residues. Per the germline V gene, CDR1 is LNHDA and CDR2 is SQIVND (reference sequence). Trimming took off 2 bases at V and 2 bases at J, with 12 bases between the two ends. CDR3 nucleotides: TGTGCCAGTAGTATAAACGCCAGGATAAACTATGGCTACACCTTC. This encodes CASSINARINYGYTF.

The rearrangement uses TRBV25-1 and TRBJ2-5; the D gene is possibly TRBD1 (6 bases). Per germline, CDR1 MGHDK and CDR2 SYGVNS. V shed 2 bases and J shed 4 bases, with 8 bases lying between them. This CDR3 is built from 13 residues. The CDR3 loop reads CASSEQGIETQYF. The CDR3 DNA reads as TGTGCCAGCAGTGAACAGGGGATAGAGACCCAGTACTTC. The full variable domain, rest sourced from reference TRBV25-1 and TRBJ2-5, is EADIYQTPRYLVIGTGKKITLECSQTMGHDKMYWYQQDPGMELHLIHYSYGVNSTEKGDLSSESTVSRIRTEHFPLTLESARPSHTSQYLCASSEQGIETQYFGPGTRLLVL.

V and J are TRBV28 and TRBJ1-1; D is undetermined. Germline CDR1 reads MDHEN; CDR2 reads SYDVKM. V was trimmed by 2 bases and J by 1 base, leaving 11 bases between them. The length of the CDR3 is 15 residues. The CDR3 loop is CASSLVYRGNTEAFF. The CDR3 DNA is TGTGCCAGCAGTTTAGTCTATCGAGGGAACACTGAAGCTTTCTTT.

The V call is TRBV7-9, the J call TRBJ1-1, with a weak D call TRBD1 (5 bases). The germline CDR1 and CDR2 sequences are SEHNR and FQNEAQ (reference sequence). CDR3 length: 13 amino acids. V was clipped by 11 bases and J by 0 bases, with 13 bases between them. The CDR3 protein is CAGPGALNTEAFF. The CDR3 coding sequence is TGTGCCGGACCCGGGGCCTTGAACACTGAAGCTTTCTTT.

The chain recombines TRBV19 with TRBJ1-3; D is ambiguous. This CDR3 region has 13 residues. V lost 6 bases and J 0 bases, leaving 6 bases between the germline ends. Germline CDR1 LNHDA, CDR2 SQIVND (reference sequence). Here the CDR3 DNA reads TGTGCCAGTAGCGGCACCTCTGGAAACACCATATATTTT. Its protein product is CASSGTSGNTIYF. Based on the CDR3 plus reference TRBV19 and TRBJ1-3, the full variable domain is DGGITQSPKYLFRKEGQNVTLSCEQNLNHDAMYWYRQDPGQGLRLIYYSQIVNDFQKGDIAEGYSVSREKKESFPLTVTSAQKNPTAFYLCASSGTSGNTIYFGEGSWLTVV.

The chain has TRBV6-6 and TRBJ2-5, with 8 bases lining up with TRBD2. This CDR3 region has 13 residues. Per the germline V gene, CDR1 is MNHNY and CDR2 is SVGAGI (reference sequence). With V trimmed by 9 bases and J by 1 base, 4 bases remained unmatched. The CDR3 region has the DNA TGTGCCAGTCAGACTAGCGTCCAAGAGACCCAGTACTTC. Encoded protein: CASQTSVQETQYF.

The chain employs TRBV25-1 and TRBJ2-3; tentatively, D is TRBD2 (5 bases). Germline V CDR1 and CDR2: MGHDK, SYGVNS. There are 15 residues in the CDR3. V was shortened by 3 bases and J by 2 bases, with 12 bases between the two germline ends. The CDR3 DNA is TGTGCCAGCAGTGATCCCAGCGGCCTCACAGATACGCAGTATTTT. It codes for CASSDPSGLTDTQYF.

The chain links TRBV29-1 to TRBJ1-6; D is possibly TRBD1 (5 bases). The CDR3 is 14 amino acids. The germline V gene encodes CDR1 SQVTM and CDR2 ANQGSEA. The V end lost 6 bases, the J end lost 6 bases, and 15 bases lay between the germline ends. The CDR3 DNA sequence: TGCAGCGTCTCCGGGACCGGTGTTAATTCACCCCTCCACTTT. Translating gives CSVSGTGVNSPLHF.

The chain couples TRBV5-5 to TRBJ1-2; D is possibly TRBD1 (5 bases). The germline V gene has CDR1 SGHKS and CDR2 YYEKEE (reference sequence). This CDR3 has 17 amino acids. With 0 bases removed from V and 3 bases from J, the gap between germline ends came to 18 bases. CDR3 in amino acids: CASSLENRRGTHYGYTF. The CDR3, as DNA: TGTGCCAGCAGCTTGGAGAACCGTAGGGGAACTCACTATGGCTACACCTTC.

The genes are TRBV5-5 and TRBJ2-4, with D perhaps matching TRBD2 (6 bases). This CDR3 is built from 17 residues. Looked up from germline, CDR1 is SGHKS and CDR2 is YYEKEE (reference sequence). Between the trimmed V and J ends, which lost 0 bases and 0 bases, there was a span of 13 bases. The CDR3 nucleotides are TGTGCCAGCAGCTTGGACTTAGCGGCGGTAGCCAAAAACATTCAGTACTTC. Protein product: CASSLDLAAVAKNIQYF.

The chain carries TRBV7-9 and TRBJ2-1; D tentatively fits TRBD1 or TRBD2 (5 bases each). V lost 6 bases and J lost 9, with 15 bases in between. The CDR3 loop spans 13 amino acids. CDR1 and CDR2 from the germline V gene are SEHNR and FQNEAQ (reference sequence). Here the CDR3 reads CASSLKPGSEQFF. The CDR3 nucleotides are TGTGCCAGCAGTCTGAAGCCAGGGAGTGAGCAGTTCTTC.

The chain employs TRBV7-8 and TRBJ1-1; possibly TRBD1 for D (5 bases). The CDR3 spans 17 residues. Looked up from germline, CDR1 is SGHVS and CDR2 is FQNEAQ. Trimming pared 5 bases from V and 1 base from J, leaving 20 bases between. Here the CDR3 reads CASSHSSRGTRNTEAFF. The CDR3 region has the DNA TGTGCCAGCAGCCATTCGTCCCGTGGGACGAGGAACACTGAAGCTTTCTTT.

The V call is TRBV11-2, the J call TRBJ2-3; 7 bases are a match to TRBD2. Germline loops: CDR1 SGHAT, CDR2 FQNNGV. The CDR3 spans 13 residues. V shed 0 bases and J 13 bases; nucleotides not matched to a gene: 7. CDR3: CASSLERAGAKYF. CDR3 nucleotide sequence: TGTGCCAGCAGCTTAGAGAGGGCGGGAGCTAAGTATTTT. The full variable domain, in which reference TRBV11-2 and TRBJ2-3 provide the parts outside the CDR3, is EAGVAQSPRYKIIEKRQSVAFWCNPISGHATLYWYQQILGQGPKLLIQFQNNGVVDDSQLPKDRFSAERLKGVDSTLKIQPAKLEDSAVYLCASSLERAGAKYFGPGTRLTVL.

The V gene is TRBV28, the J gene TRBJ2-7, with 12 nucleotides matching TRBD1. CDR3 size: 17 residues. J gave up 3 bases and V 5 bases, and 11 bases lay outside the gene matches. From germline, CDR1 is MDHEN and CDR2 SYDVKM. The CDR3 sequence is CASSEPIRDRGLYEQYF. CDR3 coding DNA: TGTGCCAGCAGTGAGCCGATCCGGGACAGGGGGCTCTACGAGCAGTACTTC.

The chain employs TRBV15 and TRBJ2-5; D possibly uses TRBD1 or TRBD2 (5 bases each). From germline, CDR1 is LNHNV and CDR2 YYDKDF (reference sequence). The CDR3 extends over 16 amino acids. Trimming took 3 bases from V and 0 from J, leaving 14 bases between them. The CDR3 region is CATSSPGRMYQETQYF. CDR3 nucleotide sequence: TGTGCCACCAGCAGCCCAGGGAGAATGTACCAAGAGACCCAGTACTTC.

The chain recombines TRBV18 with TRBJ2-7, with D perhaps assigned TRBD1 or TRBD2 (5 bases each). The V end lost 4 bases, the J end lost 2 bases, and 12 bases lay between the germline ends. The CDR3 is 14 residues long. Germline CDR1 KGHSH, CDR2 LQKENI. The CDR3 region has the DNA TGTGCCAGCTCACGATCGGGACGGACCTACGAGCAGTACTTC. This gives the protein CASSRSGRTYEQYF.

The gene calls are TRBV21-1 and TRBJ2-7; the D call in the table, TRBD1, was not verified against the DNA. TRBV21-1 is termed a pseudogene. The CDR3 has 14 residues. The CDR3: CASSSRDRDHEQYF. DNA for the CDR3: TGTGCCAGCAGCTCCCGGGACAGGGACCACGAGCAGTACTTC.

This clone has just one count. V and J are TRBV6-4 and TRBJ2-1, with D possibly matching TRBD2 (5 bases). This CDR3 is built from 12 residues. In germline, CDR1 is MRHNA, CDR2 SNTAGT. Trimming removed 2 bases at V and 6 bases at J, with 5 bases between. Written as DNA, the CDR3 is TGTGCCAGCAGTGACGGACTCAATGAGCAGTTCTTC. It codes for CASSDGLNEQFF.

This clone appeared once. The CDR3 nucleotides are TGTGCCAGCAGAGGGGACAGGGTCACCTACAATGAGCAGTTCTTC. It codes for CASRGDRVTYNEQFF. The chain links TRBV2 to TRBJ2-1; 9 nucleotides line up with TRBD1. The germline gives CDR1 SNHLY, CDR2 FYNNEI. This CDR3 comprises 15 residues. V dropped 6 bases and J dropped 2; count of bases not matched to a gene: 5.

This rearrangement joins TRBV5-1 to TRBJ2-7; D tentatively reads TRBD1 or TRBD2 (5 bases each). From germline, CDR1 is SGHRS and CDR2 YFSETQ. This CDR3 region has 13 residues. Trimming pared 2 bases from V and 6 bases from J, leaving 12 bases between. The chain's CDR3 is CASSLSPGTEQYF. In nucleotides, the CDR3 is TGCGCCAGCAGCTTAAGTCCTGGGACCGAGCAGTACTTC. Complete variable domain (other parts from reference TRBV5-1 and TRBJ2-7): KAGVTQTPRYLIKTRGQQVTLSCSPISGHRSVSWYQQTPGQGLQFLFEYFSETQRNKGNFPGRFSGRQFSNSRSEMNVSTLELGDSALYLCASSLSPGTEQYFGPGTRLTVT.

This clone has only one observation. The chain joins TRBV30 to TRBJ2-2; 9 bases are shared with TRBD2. The CDR3 is 15 amino acids. V lost 1 base to trimming and J lost 6 bases; unmatched junction nucleotides: 6. CDR1 is GTSNPN, CDR2 SVGIG, per germline (reference sequence). The CDR3 nucleotides read TGTGCCTGGAGTGCCTTGGCGGGAGGGCCCGGGGAGCTGTTTTTT. It codes for CAWSALAGGPGELFF.

The rearrangement links TRBV6-1 to TRBJ2-3; tentatively, D is TRBD1 (6 bases). Germline CDR1 and CDR2: MNHNS and SASEGT. V dropped 4 bases and J dropped 2 bases, with 13 bases sitting between them. This CDR3 is built from 15 residues. This CDR3 reads CASSALTGSTDTQYF. The CDR3 DNA follows: TGTGCCAGCAGTGCCCTGACAGGATCCACAGATACGCAGTATTTT.

This sequence joins TRBV4-1 and TRBJ2-7; 9 bases fit TRBD1. This CDR3 contains 15 residues. The germline V gene has CDR1 MGHRA and CDR2 YSYEKL. J gave up 3 bases and V 3 bases, and 6 bases lay outside the gene matches. The CDR3 spells CASSQGGQGSYEQYF. The CDR3 DNA reads TGCGCCAGCAGCCAGGGGGGACAGGGTAGCTACGAGCAGTACTTC.

The V and J genes are TRBV6-1 and TRBJ1-4, with 7 bases fitting TRBD1. The CDR3 contains 14 residues. Per the germline V gene, CDR1 is MNHNS and CDR2 is SASEGT. V shed 1 base and J 4 bases; nucleotides not matched to a gene: 0. For the CDR3, the DNA is TGTGCCAGCAGTGAAGGACAGGGTAATGAAAAACTGTTTTTT. Translating it yields CASSEGQGNEKLFF.

The genes are TRBV29-1 and TRBJ2-3, with D perhaps TRBD2 (6 bases). The germline gives CDR1 SQVTM, CDR2 ANQGSEA. The CDR3 length is 12 residues. Trimming took 5 bases from V and 3 from J, leaving 9 bases between them. DNA of the CDR3: TGCAGCGTTACGACTAGGACAGATACGCAGTATTTT. The encoded protein is CSVTTRTDTQYF.

The chain is built from TRBV19 and TRBJ2-1; 12 positions match TRBD2. Trimming cost V 7 bases and J 9 bases; bases outside gene matches: 7. Germline lookup yields CDR1 LNHDA and CDR2 SQIVND (reference sequence). The CDR3 extends over 14 amino acids. CDR3 nucleotide sequence: TGTGCCAGTAACACCCAGGGACTAGCGGGTGAGCAGTTCTTC. Translating gives CASNTQGLAGEQFF.

V usage is TRBV15 and J usage is TRBJ2-1; 11 bases are shared with TRBD1. The CDR3 has 15 amino acids. Germline CDR1 reads LNHNV; CDR2 reads YYDKDF (reference sequence). V shed 3 bases, J shed 8 bases, and the junction held 6 bases outside the gene matches. The CDR3 region is CATSRPGQGVDEQFF. The CDR3 bases are TGTGCCACCAGCAGGCCGGGACAGGGGGTCGATGAGCAGTTCTTC. Together with reference TRBV15 and TRBJ2-1, the CDR3 gives the full variable domain: DAMVIQNPRYQVTQFGKPVTLSCSQTLNHNVMYWYQQKSSQAPKLLFHYYDKDFNNEADTPDNFQSRRPNTSFCFLDIRSPGLGDTAMYLCATSRPGQGVDEQFFGPGTRLTVL.

The chain links TRBV7-9 to TRBJ2-1; D gene unclear. The V gene's germline CDR1 is SEHNR and CDR2 FQNEAQ (reference sequence). CDR3 size: 13 residues. The V end lost 5 bases, the J end lost 6 bases, and 11 bases lay between the germline ends. The CDR3 protein is CASSQPGANEQFF. Written as DNA, the CDR3 is TGTGCCAGCAGCCAGCCGGGCGCCAATGAGCAGTTCTTC.

The rearrangement joins TRBV19 to TRBJ2-7, with TRBD2 matching over 8 bases. CDR1 and CDR2 (germline): LNHDA, SQIVND (reference sequence). The length of the CDR3 is 15 residues. With 4 bases clipped from V and 3 bases from J, the junction kept 8 bases outside the gene matches. CDR3 sequence (DNA): TGTGCCAGTAGTACTCTAGCGGGTGGCGGCTACGAGCAGTACTTC. Protein: CASSTLAGGGYEQYF. Full variable domain (remainder filled in from reference TRBV19 and TRBJ2-7): DGGITQSPKYLFRKEGQNVTLSCEQNLNHDAMYWYRQDPGQGLRLIYYSQIVNDFQKGDIAEGYSVSREKKESFPLTVTSAQKNPTAFYLCASSTLAGGGYEQYFGPGTRLTVT.

The genes are TRBV28 and TRBJ2-5; 12 bases agree with TRBD2. With V trimmed by 6 bases and J by 2 bases, 7 bases remained unmatched. Germline V CDR1 and CDR2: MDHEN, SYDVKM. This CDR3 region has 16 residues. CDR3 nucleotide sequence: TGTGCCAGCAGCTTAGGACTAGCGGGAACTCAAGAGACCCAGTACTTC. Amino acids: CASSLGLAGTQETQYF.

The chain uses TRBV5-1 and TRBJ2-7; D may be TRBD1 (6 bases). Trimming stripped 4 bases from V and 3 bases from J, with 17 bases between. The CDR3 has 15 amino acids. Germline CDR1 reads SGHRS; CDR2 reads YFSETQ. The CDR3 spells CASSPAEGEGYEQYF. For the CDR3, the DNA is TGCGCCAGCAGCCCGGCAGAGGGGGAAGGCTACGAGCAGTACTTC.